The rows below give T cell receptor beta chains drawn from one sample of a study of PD-1 blockade in classical Hodgkin lymphoma. Repertoires were generated with immunoSEQ multiplex PCR, while TCRdb's copy carries only in-frame clones and drops some. Found here are roughly 10,000 clones, roughly 75% of them singletons; the top ten hold 34%. Sequences were derived from peripheral blood mononuclear cells (PBMCs), sampled at baseline. The origin of the receptors is a human donor with classical Hodgkin lymphoma. CDR3s include the opening cysteine and the closing phenylalanine or tryptophan. D genes are given only for firm matches.

j_call v_call d_call cdr3_aa cdr3_nt
TRBJ1-4 TRBV2 TRBD1 CASTRKGAGEKLFF TGTGCCAGCACCCGAAAGGGGGCAGGAGAAAAACTGTTTTTT
TRBJ2-1 TRBV7-3 . CASSLRGSRDEQFF TGTGCCAGCAGCCTAAGGGGGTCTCGGGACGAGCAGTTCTTC
TRBJ2-2 TRBV19 . CASRGASGSGELFF TGTGCCAGTCGGGGGGCATCGGGCTCCGGGGAGCTGTTTTTT
TRBJ2-7 TRBV6-1 TRBD1 CASSDPGTGRDEQYF TGTGCCAGCAGTGATCCCGGGACAGGGAGGGACGAGCAGTACTTC
TRBJ1-6 TRBV11-1 . CASSLTEDSPLHF TGTGCCAGCAGCTTAACAGAGGATTCACCCCTCCACTTT
TRBJ1-3 TRBV7-9 . CASSLAQGSGNTIYF TGTGCCAGCAGCTTAGCGCAAGGATCTGGAAACACCATATATTTT
TRBJ2-7 TRBV11-3 TRBD2 CASSSPGGLASLSSYEQYF TGTGCCAGCAGCTCCCCCGGGGGACTAGCATCCCTGAGCTCCTACGAGCAGTACTTC
TRBJ1-2 TRBV28 . CASSGSDRWPIGYTF TGTGCCAGCAGTGGGTCCGACAGGTGGCCCATTGGCTACACCTTC
TRBJ2-1 TRBV5-1 . CASSFSWGQLNEQFF TGCGCCAGCAGCTTCTCGTGGGGGCAGTTGAATGAGCAGTTCTTC
TRBJ1-2 TRBV6-6 . CASSFQTGPNYGYTF TGTGCCAGCAGTTTCCAGACAGGCCCTAACTATGGCTACACCTTC
TRBJ1-1 TRBV4-1 . CASSHPGAPNTEAFF TGCGCCAGCAGCCACCCCGGGGCACCGAACACTGAAGCTTTCTTT
TRBJ2-5 TRBV7-9 . CASSGAQETQYF TGTGCCAGCAGCGGGGCCCAAGAGACCCAGTACTTC
TRBJ2-5 TRBV9 . CASSVEGMKMETQYF TGTGCCAGCAGCGTAGAGGGTATGAAGATGGAGACCCAGTACTTC
TRBJ2-2 TRBV11-3 . CASSLVRTGELFF TGTGCCAGCAGCTTAGTCCGGACCGGGGAGCTGTTTTTT
TRBJ2-2 TRBV7-2 TRBD2 CASSLSGGNTGELFF TGTGCCAGCAGCCTGAGCGGGGGGAACACCGGGGAGCTGTTTTTT
TRBJ1-4 TRBV28 . CASSFVGQWEKLFF TGTGCCAGCAGCTTTGTAGGCCAATGGGAAAAACTGTTTTTT
TRBJ1-6 TRBV6-6 TRBD1 CASSYEGTGGSPLHF TGTGCCAGCAGTTACGAGGGGACAGGGGGATCACCCCTCCACTTT
TRBJ2-7 TRBV6-1 . CASSSWEITYEQYF TGTGCCAGCAGTTCCTGGGAAATTACCTACGAGCAGTACTTC
TRBJ2-4 TRBV28 . CASSSPRTRLAKNIQYF TGTGCCAGCAGCTCTCCCCGGACAAGACTAGCCAAAAACATTCAGTACTTC
TRBJ2-1 TRBV4-1 . CASSQDITGFYNEQFF TGCGCCAGCAGCCAAGATATAACAGGGTTTTACAATGAGCAGTTCTTC